This TCR beta chain was found in a study of vaccination and CD4 T cells after COVID-19 (dated 2022 in TCRdb). Describing the broader study: Convalescent patients had a positive SARS-CoV-2 result on nasal swab PCR, and of these patients, several had mild disease and one had severe disease. Culture stimuli were overlapping spike peptide pools from SARS-CoV-2 and from the common cold coronaviruses HCoV-NL63, HCoV-OC43 and HCoV-229E. Each participant got two doses of either the Pfizer-BioNTech BNT162b2 vaccine (n=8) or the Moderna mRNA-1273 vaccine (n=2). Post-vaccine blood samples were collected a median of about 72 days after the second vaccine dose, ranging from roughly 12 to 250 days. In around 9 COVID-19 convalescent patients and a few infection-naive healthy vaccine recipients, researchers compared the spike-specific CD4+ TCR repertoire from before mRNA vaccination with the repertoire from after. Post-COVID blood samples from convalescent patients were collected a median of about 100 days after diagnosis, with a range of 35 to 161 days. In the convalescent cohort there were six males and four females, among whom were two Hispanic individuals, seven Caucasians, two Asians and one multiracial person. Control cultures used a CEFX viral epitope pool as positive control, an HIV-1 Nef peptide pool as negative control, or no peptide.

Remarks on this clonotype: The clone's antigen remains unknown. No clone much larger than this one lies a single base away; base qualities are absent.

The meaning of the sample's treatment or condition label: roughly 10-day PBMC culture with coronavirus spike peptide pools or control peptides (ViraFEST assay). To expand antigen-specific T cells with peptide pools and then pick out the expanded clonotypes through TCR sequencing, the study relied on the ViraFEST assay. The positive SARS-CoV-2 PCR tests of the convalescent patients were dated from March to December 2020, before the Alpha, Beta and Delta variants emerged in the United States. PBMCs were cultured at roughly 2 million per well in IMDM supplemented with approximately 5% human AB serum and 9 to 10 IU/ml IL-2, with approximately 9.2 ug/ml peptide pools added. On days 3 and 7, half of the culture medium was replaced with fresh IL-2-containing medium. After about 11 days of culture, CD4+ T cells were isolated by negative selection using the EasySep CD4+ T cell isolation kit. Ficoll-Paque Plus gradient centrifugation was used to isolate PBMCs from whole blood, and the isolated PBMCs were then either used fresh or cryopreserved at -140C. Each culture condition was generally run in triplicate wells.

Trimming removed 8 bases from V and 3 bases from J, leaving 13 bases between the germline ends. The CDR3 holds 13 amino acids from the cysteine to the phenylalanine. The DNA shown is the 39-base CDR3, in frame from base 1. Per the germline V gene, MDHEN is the CDR1 and SYDVKM is the CDR2. The investigation overall reported the following: Relatively few convalescent patients were included in the study, and early timepoints after natural infection were not analyzed. The median number of SARS-CoV-2-reactive clonotypes rose from 21 after infection to 35 to 45 after vaccination, but the change was not significant. Among the post-vaccine SARS-CoV-2-reactive clones in convalescent patients, a median approximately 90% showed up only after vaccination, which suggests vaccine-specific priming. In convalescent patients, nearly all vaccine-specific clones (304 of 307) were found to be mono-reactive for SARS-CoV-2 spike rather than cross-reactive with common cold coronaviruses.

Library generation was performed with PCR. At the Johns Hopkins FTIC core, DNA from the cultured CD4+ T cells underwent TCR sequencing with the Oncomine TCR Beta short-read assay. Genomic DNA was extracted from the cultured CD4+ T cells with the QIAamp micro DNA kit. Oncomine TCR Beta libraries from cultured CD4+ T cells were pooled with unique dual indexes and sequenced on an Illumina iSeq 100. Per the original workflow: Non-productive sequences were removed, and CDR3s not starting with C, not ending with F or W, or shorter than 7 amino acids were discarded. The MANAFEST web application identified antigen-specific clonotypes by comparing peptide-stimulated wells against reference wells and other culture wells. To be called positive, a clone needed an FDR below 0.05, an odds ratio above 5, and a productive frequency above 0.1% in at least two of three replicate wells. Cross-reactive clonotypes were defined as significantly expanded in both SARS-CoV-2 spike wells and at least one common cold coronavirus spike condition. Levenshtein distances (stringdist) and unrooted phylogenetic trees (ape) in R version 3.6.1 were used to assess CDR3 homology. Through fastp at Q25 and MiXCR, TCRdb rebuilt clones from the public reads, retaining in-frame beta chains. Each record represents a unique CDR3 protein, reported with the most common genes and DNA among its rows. TCRdb, not the original authors, processed these V and J calls. In all, the sample holds around 26,000 distinct CDR3 sequences, and 64% of those were seen once. Jointly, the top ten make up about 4.9% of the sample.

This sequence uses TRBV28 and TRBJ1-2; possibly the D gene is TRBD1, per 6 matching bases. Sequencing was done on a sample of CD4+ T cells from blood, cultured in vitro. This TCR came from a human donor who had recovered from COVID-19. CDR3 protein: CASYGRGDYGYTF. The DNA is as follows: TGTGCCAGCTATGGGAGGGGGGACTATGGCTACACCTTC.